This section outlines one T cell receptor (beta chain) sequence together with its context. As yet, its antigen is unknown. The assay was immunoSEQ multiplex PCR, and TCRdb's table has in-frame clones only and misses some. The sample has hundreds of thousands of clones; about 91% are singletons. The data stem from a study of Ad26.COV2.S vaccination and SARS-CoV-2 variants. The study's findings and limits: Researchers cautioned that TCR breadth and depth analyses may have underestimated total T cell responses. In vaccinated individuals, spike-specific CD8+ and CD4+ T cell responses reportedly displayed substantial breadth.

CDR3 length: 13 residues. V lost 2 bases to trimming and J lost 0 bases, with 5 bases between them. The germline V gene has CDR1 SGHRS and CDR2 YFSETQ. The receptor was derived from a human donor who had recovered from COVID-19. The source material was peripheral blood, sampled after recovery from COVID-19. The gene calls are TRBV5-1 and TRBJ1-2; no firm D call. CDR3 sequence reads: CASSFEANYGYTF. The CDR3 DNA reads TGCGCCAGCAGCTTTGAAGCTAACTATGGCTACACCTTC.